These 32 T cell receptor beta chains came from one sample sequenced in a study of shared clonotypes between healthy human individuals (dated by TCRdb to the early 2020s). The library was built by means of the immunoSEQ multiplex PCR assay. TCRdb obtained this table from immuneACCESS and retained in-frame rearrangements with V and J assigned. These tables miss some clones; where compared with another copy, unresolved V genes account for less than half of the shortfall, and the remainder is unexplained. Within this sample are roughly 2.1 million clones, with just over 90% of them counted one time only. The ten largest account for roughly 1.7% of the sample. CD8 naive samples were CD45RO-negative cells positively selected for CCR7, giving a CD45RA+CCR7+ population that excluded TemRA cells. Input material: naive CD8+ T cells from PBMCs. In light of the paper, this sample's cell subset or site label describes: CD45RA+CCR7+. The receptor source for this set is a man aged 18-30 years in good health. Some clones in this sample may be carry-over from other donors' samples.

The chain joins TRBV6-6 to TRBJ1-3; D is uncertain. The germline gives CDR1 MNHNY, CDR2 SVGAGI (reference sequence). The ends were cut back, 0 bases at V and 0 bases at J, with 6 bases in the middle. The CDR3 is 15 amino acids. CDR3 sequence: CASSYSPGSGNTIYF. The CDR3 DNA follows: TGTGCCAGCAGTTACTCGCCGGGCTCTGGAAACACCATATATTTT.

V is TRBV7-8 and J is TRBJ1-5; TRBD1 agrees at 7 bases. Germline CDR1 is SGHVS and CDR2 is FQNEAQ. CDR3 length equals 18 residues. Germline trimming cut 3 bases from V and 1 base from J; bases unmatched to any gene: 12. CDR3 nucleotides: TGTGCCAGCAGCTTCGCCTCGACAGGGAGGTTGAGCAATCAGCCCCAGCATTTT. It yields the protein CASSFASTGRLSNQPQHF.

The V and J genes are TRBV11-2 and TRBJ2-7; TRBD1 matches at 9 bases. The junction had 2 bases not matched to a gene; V was cut back by 5 bases and J by 6 bases. The CDR3 extends over 12 amino acids. Germline V CDR1 and CDR2: SGHAT, FQNNGV. This CDR3 reads CASSRTGVEQYF. DNA for the CDR3: TGTGCCAGCAGCCGGACAGGGGTCGAGCAGTACTTC. Drawing the rest from reference TRBV11-2 and TRBJ2-7, the complete variable domain is EAGVAQSPRYKIIEKRQSVAFWCNPISGHATLYWYQQILGQGPKLLIQFQNNGVVDDSQLPKDRFSAERLKGVDSTLKIQPAKLEDSAVYLCASSRTGVEQYFGPGTRLTVT.

V and J are TRBV5-1 and TRBJ1-1; 7 nucleotides agree with TRBD1. The germline gives CDR1 SGHRS, CDR2 YFSETQ. The CDR3 runs to 16 residues. Germline trimming cut 4 bases from V and 3 bases from J; bases unmatched to any gene: 12. The CDR3, as DNA: TGCGCCAGCAGCCATCGGGGAGGGGGCGAGCACACTGAAGCTTTCTTT. It encodes CASSHRGGGEHTEAFF.

The chain employs TRBV27 and TRBJ2-3; possibly TRBD2 for D (6 bases). Per the germline V gene, CDR1 is MNHEY and CDR2 is SMNVEV (reference sequence). The CDR3 contains 19 residues. The V end was cut by 0 bases, the J end by 0 bases, with 19 bases between. The CDR3, as DNA: TGTGCCAGCAGTTTATCCTCCGGGGGTGCGGGACCCAGCACAGATACGCAGTATTTT. This sequence encodes CASSLSSGGAGPSTDTQYF.

The chain employs TRBV2 and TRBJ2-5; D might be TRBD1 (6 bases). Trimming cost V 3 bases and J 1 base, with 12 bases left between them. Germline assignment: CDR1 SNHLY and CDR2 FYNNEI. CDR3 length equals 15 residues. The CDR3 DNA reads as TGTGCCAGCAGTGATCCCCGGACAGCCCAAGAGACCCAGTACTTC. Protein product: CASSDPRTAQETQYF.

The chain employs TRBV5-1 and TRBJ2-7; D not certain. The CDR3 spans 13 residues. The V gene lost 4 bases and the J gene lost 1 base, with 9 bases spanning the gap. The germline V gene encodes CDR1 SGHRS and CDR2 YFSETQ. The CDR3 nucleotides are TGCGCCAGCAGCCCCTGGCCATCCTACGAGCAGTACTTC. It codes for CASSPWPSYEQYF. The complete variable domain, with remaining parts taken from reference TRBV5-1 and TRBJ2-7, reads KAGVTQTPRYLIKTRGQQVTLSCSPISGHRSVSWYQQTPGQGLQFLFEYFSETQRNKGNFPGRFSGRQFSNSRSEMNVSTLELGDSALYLCASSPWPSYEQYFGPGTRLTVT.

The chain is built from TRBV7-6 and TRBJ2-7; 10 nucleotides match TRBD2. The CDR3 covers 15 residues. Losses at the gene ends were 2 bases for V and 2 bases for J; bases not matched to a gene: 3. CDR1 SGHVS and CDR2 FNYEAQ come from the germline V gene. CDR3 sequence reads: CASSLTSGKAYEQYF. CDR3 bases: TGTGCCAGCAGCTTAACTAGCGGGAAAGCCTACGAGCAGTACTTC.

This rearrangement joins TRBV10-3 to TRBJ1-3; a weak D match, TRBD1 (5 bases). The CDR3 loop spans 15 amino acids. V shed 4 bases and J shed 1 base, with 11 bases lying between them. Germline loops: CDR1 ENHRY, CDR2 SYGVKD. CDR3 bases: TGTGCCATCAGTGCGGGCCGGGGGTCTGGAAACACCATATATTTT. It is translated as CAISAGRGSGNTIYF.

The rearrangement joins TRBV2 to TRBJ2-7; D gene uncertain. The CDR3 has 15 residues. CDR1 SNHLY and CDR2 FYNNEI come from the germline V gene. V dropped 0 bases and J dropped 0 bases, with 9 bases sitting between them. CDR3 DNA: TGTGCCAGCAGTGAAGCCCCGCTCGCCTCCTACGAGCAGTACTTC. Protein product: CASSEAPLASYEQYF.

This sequence joins TRBV10-1 and TRBJ2-1, with D perhaps matching TRBD2 (5 bases). CDR1 is WNHNN, CDR2 SYGVQD, per germline (reference sequence). Between the trimmed V and J ends, which lost 7 bases and 2 bases, there was a span of 18 bases. This CDR3 spans 16 amino acids. The CDR3 here is CASTSLGRVTYNEQFF. DNA of the CDR3: TGCGCCAGCACCTCACTAGGCCGCGTCACCTACAATGAGCAGTTCTTC.

The rearrangement uses TRBV19 and TRBJ1-5; D is perhaps TRBD1 (5 bases). V shed 2 bases and J shed 5 bases, with 10 bases lying between them. This CDR3 is 14 amino acids long. Germline CDR1 reads LNHDA; CDR2 reads SQIVND (reference sequence). CDR3 sequence (DNA): TGTGCCAGTAGTATATCAGGGTTGGATCAGCCCCAGCATTTT. It codes for CASSISGLDQPQHF.

This clone was recorded only once. This rearrangement joins TRBV10-3 to TRBJ1-3, with D perhaps TRBD1 (6 bases). Trimming removed 3 bases from V and 4 bases from J, with 13 bases in between. The CDR3 consists of 15 residues. The germline gives CDR1 ENHRY, CDR2 SYGVKD. The CDR3 here is CAISDWDTEGNTIYF. In DNA, the CDR3 is TGTGCCATCAGTGACTGGGACACGGAGGGAAACACCATATATTTT.

The chain is built from TRBV11-2 and TRBJ2-7; TRBD1 might be the D (6 bases). Between the trimmed V and J ends, which lost 0 bases and 5 bases, there was a span of 11 bases. CDR3 size: 14 residues. Germline V lookup: CDR1 SGHAT, CDR2 FQNNGV. CDR3 in amino acids: CASSLDTGRHEQYF. Written as DNA, the CDR3 is TGTGCCAGCAGCTTAGATACAGGGCGGCACGAGCAGTACTTC.

V and J are TRBV11-2 and TRBJ2-1; 10 bases line up with TRBD2. The V gene's germline CDR1 is SGHAT and CDR2 FQNNGV. With V trimmed by 6 bases and J by 7 bases, 12 bases remained unmatched. CDR3 length: 16 residues. The CDR3 protein is CASRGLAGGNPNEQFF. The CDR3 DNA reads TGTGCCAGCAGAGGGTTAGCGGGAGGCAACCCTAATGAGCAGTTCTTC.

V gene TRBV28 combines with J gene TRBJ2-4; no definite D call. Germline lookup yields CDR1 MDHEN and CDR2 SYDVKM. V dropped 5 bases and J dropped 0 bases, with 8 bases sitting between them. The CDR3 spans 14 residues. CDR3 amino acids: CASSGVIAKNIQYF. CDR3 DNA sequence: TGTGCCAGCAGTGGGGTGATAGCCAAAAACATTCAGTACTTC.

This clone was recorded once. The chain employs TRBV7-9 and TRBJ2-5; no clear D gene. This CDR3 is 17 amino acids long. Trimming stripped 0 bases from V and 2 bases from J, with 16 bases between. Germline CDR1 SEHNR, CDR2 FQNEAQ (reference sequence). The CDR3 DNA follows: TGTGCCAGCAGCTTAGCTGGCTGGCAGCTATTACAAGAGACCCAGTACTTC. This translates into CASSLAGWQLLQETQYF.

As concerns this clone: This sample includes further DNA sequences coding for the same CDR3. V is TRBV12-5 and J is TRBJ2-7; D uncertain. Per the germline V gene, CDR1 is LGHNT and CDR2 is FRNRAP. The V and J ends lost 1 base and 1 base respectively, with 5 bases between them. The CDR3 consists of 13 residues. The CDR3 bases are TGTGCTAGTGGTTTGGACAGTTCCTACGAGCAGTACTTC. Protein sequence: CASGLDSSYEQYF.

The chain has TRBV28 and TRBJ1-5; D is ambiguous. Trimming left V 3 bases short and J 0 bases short, with 9 bases between. The germline gives CDR1 MDHEN, CDR2 SYDVKM. There are 15 residues in the CDR3. The CDR3 sequence is CASSLLEGSNQPQHF. CDR3 bases: TGTGCCAGCAGTTTGTTAGAGGGTAGCAATCAGCCCCAGCATTTT.

The V call is TRBV10-3, the J call TRBJ2-3; either TRBD1 or TRBD2 may supply D (5 bases each). Per germline, CDR1 ENHRY and CDR2 SYGVKD. CDR3 length equals 15 residues. V lost 6 bases, J lost 2 bases, and 15 bases lay in between. This chain's CDR3 is CAIRGWGPDTDTQYF. CDR3 bases: TGTGCCATCAGGGGGTGGGGACCCGACACAGATACGCAGTATTTT.

This chain joins TRBV7-9 and TRBJ2-7; 9 bases align to TRBD2. V was clipped by 5 bases and J by 3 bases; unmatched bases: 8. Germline lookup yields CDR1 SEHNR and CDR2 FQNEAQ (reference sequence). The CDR3 runs 15 residues. CDR3 residues: CASSKGLAGFYEQYF. CDR3 DNA: TGTGCCAGCAGCAAGGGGCTAGCGGGGTTCTACGAGCAGTACTTC.

This chain joins TRBV19 and TRBJ1-1; maybe TRBD1 (5 bases). Trimming stripped 3 bases from V and 4 bases from J, with 12 bases between. CDR1 and CDR2 (germline): LNHDA, SQIVND (reference sequence). This CDR3 contains 14 residues. The CDR3, as DNA: TGTGCCAGTAGTATTCGGGACTATTTCACTGAAGCTTTCTTT. Translating gives CASSIRDYFTEAFF.

CDR3 region: CASSKAGLAGETGSSYEQYF. In DNA, the CDR3 is TGTGCCAGCAGCAAAGCGGGACTAGCGGGGGAAACCGGCAGCTCCTACGAGCAGTACTTC. The chain carries TRBV21-1 and TRBJ2-7; the table gives TRBD2 as D, unverified against the DNA. TRBV21-1 is a pseudogene. The CDR3 has 20 residues.

V is TRBV4-1 and J is TRBJ2-5, with D hard to call. The CDR3 consists of 16 residues. Germline CDR1 is MGHRA and CDR2 is YSYEKL. Trimming removed 4 bases from V and 4 bases from J, with 19 bases in between. The CDR3 bases are TGCGCCAGCAGCCCGAATACTATCGGTCTTGGAGAGACCCAGTACTTC. It translates to CASSPNTIGLGETQYF.

The rearrangement links TRBV28 to TRBJ2-5; 8 positions agree with TRBD1. The junction had 8 bases not matched to a gene; V was cut back by 1 base and J by 1 base. The CDR3 has 17 residues. Per germline, CDR1 MDHEN and CDR2 SYDVKM. The CDR3 nucleotides are TGTGCCAGCAGTTTATTGCGTGACAGGGGCTTCCAAGAGACCCAGTACTTC. This sequence encodes CASSLLRDRGFQETQYF.

V is TRBV28 and J is TRBJ2-7, with a weak D call TRBD2 (6 bases). The V and J ends lost 5 bases and 5 bases respectively, with 13 bases between them. Germline V gene sequence: CDR1 MDHEN, CDR2 SYDVKM. There are 13 residues in the CDR3. The CDR3 DNA is TGTGCCAGCAGTGGCGGGGTTCGGGACGAGCAGTACTTC. Encoded protein: CASSGGVRDEQYF.

V is TRBV7-6 and J is TRBJ1-1; D not certain. This CDR3 is 14 amino acids long. CDR1 is SGHVS and CDR2 is FNYEAQ in the germline V gene. V lost 1 base to trimming and J lost 3 bases, with 9 bases between them. CDR3 sequence reads: CASSLGNGDTEAFF. CDR3 in DNA: TGTGCCAGCAGCTTAGGGAATGGGGACACTGAAGCTTTCTTT.

The chain carries TRBV6-7 and TRBJ1-5, with 7 positions matching TRBD1. TRBV6-7 is treated as an ORF (open reading frame) with a function not yet certain. There are 15 residues in the CDR3. The trim removed 5 bases at V and 7 bases at J, leaving 11 bases unmatched. CDR3 sequence (DNA): TGTGCCAGCAGTCCAACAGGGGTACGTAAACAGCCCCAGCATTTT. Its protein is CASSPTGVRKQPQHF.

The rearrangement links TRBV19 to TRBJ2-1, with unresolved D. The CDR3 is 12 residues long. The ends were cut back, 8 bases at V and 7 bases at J, with 12 bases in the middle. CDR1 is LNHDA, CDR2 SQIVND, per germline (reference sequence). CDR3 DNA sequence: TGTGCCAGTGCGGAAAGCTGGAATGAGCAGTTCTTC. This gives the protein CASAESWNEQFF.

V is TRBV5-6 and J is TRBJ1-5; no definite D call. This CDR3 is 18 amino acids long. V shed 4 bases and J shed 0 bases, with 20 bases lying between them. Germline CDR1 and CDR2: SGHDT and YYEEEE. The CDR3: CASSQTRGSPLSNQPQHF. The CDR3 nucleotides read TGTGCCAGCAGCCAGACTCGAGGGTCCCCCCTTAGCAATCAGCCCCAGCATTTT.

V is TRBV28 and J is TRBJ1-1; D ambiguous. CDR1 is MDHEN and CDR2 is SYDVKM in the germline V gene. This CDR3 is built from 14 residues. Trimming pared 3 bases from V and 4 bases from J, leaving 12 bases between. CDR3 amino acids: CASSFDSLTTEAFF. DNA of the CDR3: TGTGCCAGCAGTTTCGACTCTTTGACCACTGAAGCTTTCTTT. Drawing the rest from reference TRBV28 and TRBJ1-1, the complete variable domain is DVKVTQSSRYLVKRTGEKVFLECVQDMDHENMFWYRQDPGLGLRLIYFSYDVKMKEKGDIPEGYSVSREKKERFSLILESASTNQTSMYLCASSFDSLTTEAFFGQGTRLTVV.

Of note for this clone: Other DNA sequences of this sample code for an identical CDR3. The chain couples TRBV27 to TRBJ2-1; 14 bases fit TRBD2. Germline V gene sequence: CDR1 MNHEY, CDR2 SMNVEV (reference sequence). J gave up 1 base and V 6 bases, and 5 bases lay outside the gene matches. This CDR3 contains 17 residues. The CDR3 loop reads CASRLGTSGSSYNEQFF. The CDR3 nucleotides read TGTGCCAGCAGACTTGGGACTAGCGGGAGTTCCTACAATGAGCAGTTCTTC.